This entry concerns a single TCR beta chain. What it recognizes is unknown. The sample belongs to a study of T cell repertoires in cytomegalovirus infection. Study-wide context: TCR beta signatures that were public indicated CMV infection and matching HLA type.

Each CDR3 protein is one row after TCRdb ran MiXCR on the reads. The sample holds 900,000 to 950,000 distinct CDR3 sequences, approximately 31% seen once. The V gene's germline CDR1 is KGHSH and CDR2 LQKENI. Trimming pared 0 bases from V and 5 bases from J, leaving 23 bases between. This CDR3 comprises 18 residues. Sequenced material: cultured CD8+ T cells from PBMCs, taken from culture after CMV antigen stimulation. The chain carries TRBV18 and TRBJ2-7, with a possible D match to TRBD2 (6 bases). The sequence was collected from a human donor in good health (CMV status not recorded). Some clones in this sample may be carry-over from other donors' samples. CDR3 DNA sequence: TGTGCCAGCTCACCACCTGGCTGGACTAACTCCTTTTCCGACGAGCAGTACTTC. As protein: CASSPPGWTNSFSDEQYF.